These T cell receptor beta chains were read from a single sample in a study of T cells after yellow fever vaccination. In TCRdb, the 5' RACE reads were re-called with MiXCR into one record per CDR3 protein. This table has hundreds of thousands of distinct CDR3 sequences, around 20% appearing once. The sample here was PBMCs, taken before the yellow fever booster vaccination. These receptors originate from a man aged 18-30 years who received the YFV17D yellow fever vaccine. The CDR3 runs from the conserved cysteine through the conserved F or W. Fields, in order: CDR3 length, V gene, clone size, D gene, J gene, CDR3 DNA, CDR3 protein. D genes are given only for firm matches. Only some rows state a clone size, as once, few, many or a class for expanded clones.

>15|TRBV20-1|NA|TRBD1|TRBJ1-2
TGCAGTGCTCCCCGCTGGACAGGGGGCGGCTATGGCTACACCTTC
CSAPRWTGGGYGYTF
>16|TRBV12-3/TRBV12-4|NA|NA|TRBJ1-5
TGTGCCAGCAGTCATAACCCGACTGTGGGCAATCAGCCCCAGCATTTT
CASSHNPTVGNQPQHF
>13|TRBV6-5|NA|TRBD1|TRBJ1-1
TGTGCCAGCAGTTTCCACAGGGGGGCTGAAGCTTTCTTT
CASSFHRGAEAFF
>15|TRBV20-1|few|TRBD2|TRBJ2-1
TGCAGTGCCCCCCAGACCAGCGGGGGCTATAATGAGCAGTTCTTC
CSAPQTSGGYNEQFF
>15|TRBV20-1|few|NA|TRBJ1-1
TGCAGTGCTAGATCCCCTATCACAGGGACCACTGAAGCTTTCTTT
CSARSPITGTTEAFF
>14|TRBV27|NA|NA|TRBJ1-1
TGTGCCAGCAGTTTGGCAGGGATAAACACTGAAGCTTTCTTT
CASSLAGINTEAFF
>15|TRBV7-2|few|TRBD1|TRBJ1-4
TGTGCCAGCAGCCGAGGACAGGAGATTAATGAAAAACTGTTTTTT
CASSRGQEINEKLFF
>15|TRBV19|few|TRBD2|TRBJ2-1
TGTGCCAGTAGTATTATCCTAGCGGGGCACAATGAGCAGTTCTTC
CASSIILAGHNEQFF
>16|TRBV4-3|many|NA|TRBJ2-5
TGCGCCAGCAGCCAAGAAGGGACGAGCCCAGGCGGGACCCAGTACTTC
CASSQEGTSPGGTQYF
>14|TRBV5-5|few|NA|TRBJ1-4
TGTGCCAGCAGCTTGGTTAGGGGAGAGGAAAAACTGTTTTTT
CASSLVRGEEKLFF